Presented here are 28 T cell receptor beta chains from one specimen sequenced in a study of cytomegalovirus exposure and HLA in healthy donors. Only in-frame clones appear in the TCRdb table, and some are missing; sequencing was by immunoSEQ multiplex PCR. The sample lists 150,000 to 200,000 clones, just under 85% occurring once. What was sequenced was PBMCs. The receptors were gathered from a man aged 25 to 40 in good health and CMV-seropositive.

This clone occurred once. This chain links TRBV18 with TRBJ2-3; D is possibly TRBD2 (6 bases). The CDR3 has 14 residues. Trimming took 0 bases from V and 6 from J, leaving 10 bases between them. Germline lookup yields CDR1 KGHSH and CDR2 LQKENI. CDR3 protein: CASSPPGGRDTQYF. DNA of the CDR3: TGTGCCAGCTCACCACCGGGAGGCCGGGATACGCAGTATTTT.

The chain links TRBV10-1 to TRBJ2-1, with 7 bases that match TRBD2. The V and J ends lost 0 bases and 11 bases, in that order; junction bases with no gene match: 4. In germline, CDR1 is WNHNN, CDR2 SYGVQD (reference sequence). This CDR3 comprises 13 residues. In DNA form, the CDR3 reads TGCGCCAGCAGTGAGTCGAGCGGGGTTAAGCAGTTCTTC. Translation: CASSESSGVKQFF.

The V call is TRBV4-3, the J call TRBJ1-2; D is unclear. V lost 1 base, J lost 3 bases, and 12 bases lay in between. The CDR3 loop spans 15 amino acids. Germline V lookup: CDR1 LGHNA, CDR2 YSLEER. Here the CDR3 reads CASSQGGRTYYGYTF. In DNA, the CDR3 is TGCGCCAGCAGCCAAGGCGGCAGGACTTACTATGGCTACACCTTC.

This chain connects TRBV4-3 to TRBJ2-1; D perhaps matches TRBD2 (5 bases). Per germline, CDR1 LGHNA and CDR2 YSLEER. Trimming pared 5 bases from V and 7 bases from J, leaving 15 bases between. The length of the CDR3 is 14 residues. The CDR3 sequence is CASSVGRGMNEQFF. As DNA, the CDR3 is TGCGCCAGCAGCGTCGGACGAGGGATGAATGAGCAGTTCTTC.

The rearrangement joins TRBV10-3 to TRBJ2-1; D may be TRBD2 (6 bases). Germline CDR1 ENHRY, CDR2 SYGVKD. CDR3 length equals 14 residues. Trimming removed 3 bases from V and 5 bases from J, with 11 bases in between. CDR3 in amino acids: CAISDGSGHNEQFF. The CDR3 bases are TGTGCCATCAGTGACGGTAGCGGACACAATGAGCAGTTCTTC.

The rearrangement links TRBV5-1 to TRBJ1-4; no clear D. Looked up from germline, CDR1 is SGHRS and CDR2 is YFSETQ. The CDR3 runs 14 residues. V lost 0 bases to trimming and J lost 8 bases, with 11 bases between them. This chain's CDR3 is CASSLAGSEEKLFF. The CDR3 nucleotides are TGCGCCAGCAGCTTGGCGGGATCGGAGGAAAAACTGTTTTTT.

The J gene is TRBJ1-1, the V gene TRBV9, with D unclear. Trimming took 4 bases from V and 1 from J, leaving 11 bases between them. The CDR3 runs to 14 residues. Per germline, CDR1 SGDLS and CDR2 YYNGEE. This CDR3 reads CASSPPQWNTEAFF. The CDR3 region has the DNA TGTGCCAGCAGCCCACCACAGTGGAACACTGAAGCTTTCTTT.

The CDR3 region has the DNA TGTGCCAGTATTCGGGACAGGGGGCTGGAGACCCAGTACTTC. It translates to CASIRDRGLETQYF. The genes are TRBV2 and TRBJ2-5; TRBD1 agrees at 12 bases. J lost 5 bases, V lost 9 bases, and 7 bases had no gene match. CDR1 is SNHLY and CDR2 is FYNNEI in the germline V gene. The CDR3 consists of 14 residues.

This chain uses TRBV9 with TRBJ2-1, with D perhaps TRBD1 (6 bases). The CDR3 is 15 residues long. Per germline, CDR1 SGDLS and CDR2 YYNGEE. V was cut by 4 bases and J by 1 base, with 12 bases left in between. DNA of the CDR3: TGTGCCAGCAGCCCACAGGGTACGTCCTACAATGAGCAGTTCTTC. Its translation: CASSPQGTSYNEQFF.

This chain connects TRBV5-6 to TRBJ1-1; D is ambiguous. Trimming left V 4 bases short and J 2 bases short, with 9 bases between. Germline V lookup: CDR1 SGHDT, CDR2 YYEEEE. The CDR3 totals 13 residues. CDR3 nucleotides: TGTGCCAGCAGCCGACAAGTTAACACTGAAGCTTTCTTT. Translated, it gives CASSRQVNTEAFF.

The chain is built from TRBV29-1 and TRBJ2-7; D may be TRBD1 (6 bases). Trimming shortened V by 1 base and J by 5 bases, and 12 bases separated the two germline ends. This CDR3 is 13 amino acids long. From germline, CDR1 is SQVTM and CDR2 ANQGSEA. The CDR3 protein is CSVEGQVNDEQYF. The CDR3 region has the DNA TGCAGCGTTGAAGGACAGGTTAACGACGAGCAGTACTTC.

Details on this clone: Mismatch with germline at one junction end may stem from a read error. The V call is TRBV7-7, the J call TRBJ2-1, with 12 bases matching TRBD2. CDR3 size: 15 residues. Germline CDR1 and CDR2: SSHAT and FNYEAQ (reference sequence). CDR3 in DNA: TGTGCTAGCAGCCCCCCTAGCGGGGGGGCTGGTGAGCAGTTCTTC. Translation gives CASSPPSGGAGEQFF.

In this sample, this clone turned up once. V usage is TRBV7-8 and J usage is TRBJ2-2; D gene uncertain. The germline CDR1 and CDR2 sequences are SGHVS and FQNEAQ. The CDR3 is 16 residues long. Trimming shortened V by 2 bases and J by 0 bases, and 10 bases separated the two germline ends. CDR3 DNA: TGTGCCAGCAGCTTAATTCAGGCCGCGAACACCGGGGAGCTGTTTTTT. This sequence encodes CASSLIQAANTGELFF.

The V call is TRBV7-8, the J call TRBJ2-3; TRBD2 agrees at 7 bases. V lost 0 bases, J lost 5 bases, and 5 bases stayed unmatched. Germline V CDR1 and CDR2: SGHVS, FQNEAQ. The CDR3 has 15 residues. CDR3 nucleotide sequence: TGTGCCAGCAGCTTAGCGGGGGGGGAGGTAGATACGCAGTATTTT. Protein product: CASSLAGGEVDTQYF.

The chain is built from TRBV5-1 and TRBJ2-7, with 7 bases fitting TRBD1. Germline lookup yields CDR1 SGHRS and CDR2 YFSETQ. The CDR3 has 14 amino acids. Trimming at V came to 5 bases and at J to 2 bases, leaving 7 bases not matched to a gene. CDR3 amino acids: CASRPGTVAYEQYF. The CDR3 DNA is TGCGCCAGCAGGCCCGGGACAGTTGCCTACGAGCAGTACTTC.

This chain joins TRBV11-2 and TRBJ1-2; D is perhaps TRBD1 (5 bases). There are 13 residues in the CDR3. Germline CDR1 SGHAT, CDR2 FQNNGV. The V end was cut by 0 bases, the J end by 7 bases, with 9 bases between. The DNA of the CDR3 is TGTGCCAGCAGCTTAGATGTAGGGGCTGGCTACACCTTC. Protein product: CASSLDVGAGYTF.

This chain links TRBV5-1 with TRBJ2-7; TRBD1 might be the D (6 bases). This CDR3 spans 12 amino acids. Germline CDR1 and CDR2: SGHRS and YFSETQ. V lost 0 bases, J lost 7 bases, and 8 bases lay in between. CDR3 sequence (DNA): TGCGCCAGCAGCTTGGCCCAGGGGGAGCAGTACTTC. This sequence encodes CASSLAQGEQYF.

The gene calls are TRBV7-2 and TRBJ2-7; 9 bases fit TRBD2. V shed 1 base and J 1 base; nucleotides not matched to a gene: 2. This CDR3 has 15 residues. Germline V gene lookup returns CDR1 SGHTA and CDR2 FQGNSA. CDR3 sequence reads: CASSLGGLASYEQYF. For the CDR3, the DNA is TGTGCCAGCAGCTTAGGGGGACTAGCATCCTACGAGCAGTACTTC.

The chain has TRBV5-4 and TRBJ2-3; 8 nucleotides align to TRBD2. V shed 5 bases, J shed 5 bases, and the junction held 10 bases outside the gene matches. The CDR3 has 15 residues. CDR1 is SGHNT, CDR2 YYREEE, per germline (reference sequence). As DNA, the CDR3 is TGTGCCAGCAGTTCCAGCGGGGGAGTTGGAGATACGCAGTATTTT. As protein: CASSSSGGVGDTQYF. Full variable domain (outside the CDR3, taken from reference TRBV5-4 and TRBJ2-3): ETGVTQSPTHLIKTRGQQVTLRCSSQSGHNTVSWYQQALGQGPQFIFQYYREEENGRGNFPPRFSGLQFPNYSSELNVNALELDDSALYLCASSSSGGVGDTQYFGPGTRLTVL.

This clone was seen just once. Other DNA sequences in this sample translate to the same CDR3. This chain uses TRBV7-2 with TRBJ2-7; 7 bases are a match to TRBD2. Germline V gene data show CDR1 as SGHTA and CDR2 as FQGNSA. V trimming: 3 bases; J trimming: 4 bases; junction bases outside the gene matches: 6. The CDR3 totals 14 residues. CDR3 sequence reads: CASSLGRGGYEQYF. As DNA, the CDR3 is TGTGCCAGCAGCTTGGGGCGGGGAGGGTACGAGCAGTACTTC.

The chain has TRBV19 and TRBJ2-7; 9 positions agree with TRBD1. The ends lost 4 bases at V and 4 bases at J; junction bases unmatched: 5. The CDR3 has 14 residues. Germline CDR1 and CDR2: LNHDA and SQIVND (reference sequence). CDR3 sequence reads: CASSTGQGLYEQYF. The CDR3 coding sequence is TGTGCCAGTAGTACGGGACAGGGCCTATACGAGCAGTACTTC.

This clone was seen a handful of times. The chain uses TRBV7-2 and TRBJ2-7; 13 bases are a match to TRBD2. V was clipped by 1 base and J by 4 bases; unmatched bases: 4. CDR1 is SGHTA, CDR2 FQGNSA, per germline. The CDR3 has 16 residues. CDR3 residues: CASSLGLAGGAYEQYF. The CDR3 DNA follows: TGTGCCAGCAGCTTAGGACTAGCGGGGGGCGCTTACGAGCAGTACTTC.

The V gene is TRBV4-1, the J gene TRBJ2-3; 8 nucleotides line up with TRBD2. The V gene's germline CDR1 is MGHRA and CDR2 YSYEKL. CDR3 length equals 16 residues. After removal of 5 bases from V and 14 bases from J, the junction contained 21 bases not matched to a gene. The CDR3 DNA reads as TGCGCCAGCAGCACCCAAGTGGGGAACCGGGGGGGCCCTCCGTATTTT. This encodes CASSTQVGNRGGPPYF.

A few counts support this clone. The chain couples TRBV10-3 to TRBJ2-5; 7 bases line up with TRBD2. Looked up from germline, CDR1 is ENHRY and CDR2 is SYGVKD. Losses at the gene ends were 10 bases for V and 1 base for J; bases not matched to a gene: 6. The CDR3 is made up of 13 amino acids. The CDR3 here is CATARGGQETQYF. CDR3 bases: TGTGCCACCGCCCGCGGGGGCCAAGAGACCCAGTACTTC.

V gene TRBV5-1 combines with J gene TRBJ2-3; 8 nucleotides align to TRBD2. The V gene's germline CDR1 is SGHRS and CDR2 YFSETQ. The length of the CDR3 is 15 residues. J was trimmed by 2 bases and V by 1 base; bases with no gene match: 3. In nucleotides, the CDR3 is TGCGCCAGCAGCTTGAGCGGGGGATTCACAGATACGCAGTATTTT. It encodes CASSLSGGFTDTQYF.

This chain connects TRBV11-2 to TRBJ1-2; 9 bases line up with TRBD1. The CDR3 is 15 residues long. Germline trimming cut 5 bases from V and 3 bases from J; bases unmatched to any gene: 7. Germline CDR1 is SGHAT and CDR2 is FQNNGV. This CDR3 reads CASSMGTGLDYGYTF. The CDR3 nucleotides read TGTGCCAGCAGCATGGGGACAGGGTTGGACTATGGCTACACCTTC.

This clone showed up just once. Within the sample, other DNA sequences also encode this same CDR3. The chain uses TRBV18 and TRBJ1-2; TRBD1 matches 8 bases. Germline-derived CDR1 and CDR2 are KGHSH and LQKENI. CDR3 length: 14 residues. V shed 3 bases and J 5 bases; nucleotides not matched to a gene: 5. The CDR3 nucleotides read TGTGCCAGCTCACCCGGACAGGGTGAGTATGGCTACACCTTC. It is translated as CASSPGQGEYGYTF.

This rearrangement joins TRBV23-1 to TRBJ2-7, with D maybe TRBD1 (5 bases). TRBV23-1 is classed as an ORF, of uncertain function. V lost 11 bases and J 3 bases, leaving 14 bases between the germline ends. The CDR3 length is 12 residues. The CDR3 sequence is CAPRVSFYEQYF. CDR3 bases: TGCGCCCCCAGGGTGTCTTTCTACGAGCAGTACTTC.